Listed here are 24 T cell receptor beta chains from one sample, sequenced in a study of blood T cell repertoires in COVID-19. Sequencing was performed with immunoSEQ multiplex PCR; in TCRdb, only in-frame clones are kept and a portion is missing. The sample lists 180,000 or so clones, about 81% occurring once. Material: peripheral blood. The source is a woman aged 70 to 79 with acute or convalescent COVID-19.

The chain couples TRBV5-1 to TRBJ2-3; TRBD1 agrees at 7 bases. Trimming removed 0 bases from V and 2 bases from J; junction bases left unmatched: 3. CDR1 and CDR2 (germline): SGHRS, YFSETQ. The CDR3 is made up of 15 amino acids. The CDR3 DNA reads as TGCGCCAGCAGCTTGGGTGGACAGGTCACAGATACGCAGTATTTT. Translated, it gives CASSLGGQVTDTQYF.

Remarks on this clone: The identical CDR3 is also encoded by other nucleotide sequences in the sample. This chain uses TRBV30 with TRBJ2-6; D might be TRBD2 (7 bases). The CDR3 totals 15 residues. Germline CDR1 is GTSNPN and CDR2 is SVGIG (reference sequence). Trimming took off 0 bases at V and 2 bases at J, with 8 bases between the two ends. The CDR3 protein is CAWSVGGAGANVLTF. CDR3 nucleotides: TGTGCCTGGAGTGTAGGGGGGGCTGGGGCCAACGTCCTGACTTTC. The whole variable domain, filled in from reference TRBV30 and TRBJ2-6, reads SQTIHQWPATLVQPVGSPLSLECTVEGTSNPNLYWYRQAAGRGLQLLFYSVGIGQISSEVPQNLSASRPQDRQFILSSKKLLLSDSGFYLCAWSVGGAGANVLTFGAGSRLTVL.

The V and J genes are TRBV5-4 and TRBJ2-7; 16 positions agree with TRBD2. V was clipped by 3 bases and J by 6 bases; unmatched bases: 6. From germline, CDR1 is SGHNT and CDR2 YYREEE (reference sequence). The CDR3 spans 16 residues. The CDR3 here is CASSSGTSGGAGEQYF. The CDR3 DNA sequence: TGTGCCAGCAGCTCCGGGACTAGCGGGGGGGCGGGCGAGCAGTACTTC.

This chain uses TRBV6-1 with TRBJ1-2; the D gene is possibly TRBD1 (6 bases). The CDR3 totals 13 residues. Looked up from germline, CDR1 is MNHNS and CDR2 is SASEGT. V lost 1 base and J lost 7, with 10 bases in between. This CDR3 reads CASSEERGLGYTF. For the CDR3, the DNA is TGTGCCAGCAGTGAAGAGCGGGGGCTTGGCTACACCTTC.

The rearrangement links TRBV27 to TRBJ2-1; no reliable D call. CDR3 length equals 15 residues. Trimming stripped 2 bases from V and 2 bases from J, with 10 bases between. The germline V gene has CDR1 MNHEY and CDR2 SMNVEV (reference sequence). The CDR3 spells CASSLDGWAYNEQFF. The CDR3 DNA reads as TGTGCCAGCAGTTTAGACGGGTGGGCCTACAATGAGCAGTTCTTC.

The rearrangement links TRBV10-2 to TRBJ2-1; 7 bases line up with TRBD2. Germline V gene data show CDR1 as WSHSY and CDR2 as SAAADI. The CDR3 covers 15 residues. Trimming took 2 bases from V and 3 from J; bases not matched to a gene: 4. CDR3 sequence: CASSEIGRIYNEQFF. CDR3 DNA: TGCGCCAGCAGTGAGATCGGGAGGATCTACAATGAGCAGTTCTTC.

The chain carries TRBV30 and TRBJ1-5, with TRBD1 matching over 7 bases. Per germline, CDR1 GTSNPN and CDR2 SVGIG (reference sequence). V lost 0 bases and J lost 7; bases outside the gene matches: 3. This CDR3 contains 13 residues. CDR3: CAWSVAGGQPQHF. The CDR3 bases are TGTGCCTGGAGTGTGGCAGGGGGACAGCCCCAGCATTTT.

J is TRBJ2-6 and V is TRBV7-9, with D maybe TRBD2 (6 bases). The CDR3 is made up of 17 amino acids. Trimming stripped 5 bases from V and 0 bases from J, with 14 bases between. The germline CDR1 and CDR2 sequences are SEHNR and FQNEAQ (reference sequence). The CDR3 nucleotides are TGTGCCAGCAGCCCGCCGGGACTCACCTCTGGGGCCAACGTCCTGACTTTC. As protein: CASSPPGLTSGANVLTF.

This sequence joins TRBV13 and TRBJ2-7; 9 nucleotides line up with TRBD1. CDR1 and CDR2 (germline): PRHDT, FYEKMQ (reference sequence). The CDR3 loop spans 15 amino acids. With V trimmed by 2 bases and J by 4 bases, 6 bases remained unmatched. CDR3 in DNA: TGTGCCAGCAGCTTAACCGGGACAGGGACATACGAGCAGTACTTC. It yields the protein CASSLTGTGTYEQYF.

This chain uses TRBV2 with TRBJ2-3, with 9 bases aligning to TRBD1. Looked up from germline, CDR1 is SNHLY and CDR2 is FYNNEI. There are 14 residues in the CDR3. With V trimmed by 7 bases and J by 4 bases, 6 bases remained unmatched. The CDR3 spells CASMRTGGSDTQYF. CDR3 nucleotide sequence: TGTGCCAGCATGCGAACAGGGGGCTCAGATACGCAGTATTTT.

J is TRBJ2-1 and V is TRBV4-3, with TRBD2 matching 12 bases. This CDR3 region has 20 residues. Trimming cost V 0 bases and J 0 bases; bases outside gene matches: 9. The V gene's germline CDR1 is LGHNA and CDR2 YSLEER. The CDR3 DNA reads as TGCGCCAGCAGCCAAGATGGGACTAGCGGGCCCCCTAGCTCCTACAATGAGCAGTTCTTC. This codes for CASSQDGTSGPPSSYNEQFF.

The chain carries TRBV6-5 and TRBJ1-5; no clear D gene. The V gene's germline CDR1 is MNHEY and CDR2 SVGAGI. Trimming took off 6 bases at V and 2 bases at J, with 14 bases between the two ends. The CDR3 is 15 amino acids. CDR3 nucleotide sequence: TGTGCCAGCAGCAGAGGGCATCCTGGCAATCAGCCCCAGCATTTT. It is translated as CASSRGHPGNQPQHF.

The J gene is TRBJ1-5, the V gene TRBV5-1, with a tentative D call TRBD1 (6 bases). The CDR3 covers 15 residues. Trimming shortened V by 1 base and J by 2 bases, and 10 bases separated the two germline ends. Germline V gene data show CDR1 as SGHRS and CDR2 as YFSETQ. DNA for the CDR3: TGCGCCAGCAGCTTGAGGGCAGGGGGCAATCAGCCCCAGCATTTT. This codes for CASSLRAGGNQPQHF.

The J gene is TRBJ2-2, the V gene TRBV5-4; 7 bases agree with TRBD2. Germline V gene sequence: CDR1 SGHNT, CDR2 YYREEE (reference sequence). The CDR3 runs to 14 residues. After removal of 1 base from V and 6 bases from J, the junction contained 3 bases not matched to a gene. The CDR3 bases are TGTGCCAGCAGCTTGTGGGGGGGGGCCGGGGAGCTGTTTTTT. This translates into CASSLWGGAGELFF.

This clone has just one count. The chain uses TRBV3-1 (or the pseudogene TRBV3-2) and TRBJ2-7, with 9 nucleotides matching TRBD2. CDR1 LGHDT and CDR2 YNNKEL come from the germline V gene (reference sequence). This CDR3 is built from 14 residues. V was clipped by 1 base and J by 4 bases; unmatched bases: 2. The CDR3 region is CASSQASGGYEQYF. In nucleotides, the CDR3 is TGTGCCAGCAGCCAAGCAAGCGGGGGGTACGAGCAGTACTTC.

This clone appeared once. The chain has TRBV20-1 and TRBJ1-5; the D is unclear. From germline, CDR1 is DFQATT and CDR2 SNEGSKA (reference sequence). This CDR3 has 13 residues. The germline V and J ends were trimmed by 3 bases and 5 bases, with 11 bases remaining between them. The CDR3 sequence: CSASWRLDQPQHF. The CDR3 nucleotides are TGCAGTGCTAGTTGGAGACTAGATCAGCCCCAGCATTTT.

The chain couples TRBV3-1 (or the pseudogene TRBV3-2) to TRBJ1-2; maybe TRBD1 (5 bases). The ends were cut back, 3 bases at V and 1 base at J, with 12 bases in the middle. This CDR3 is 15 amino acids long. Germline V gives CDR1 LGHDT, CDR2 YNNKEL (reference sequence). CDR3 amino acids: CASSQPLGLNYGYTF. The CDR3 nucleotides read TGTGCCAGCAGCCAGCCCTTGGGGCTTAACTATGGCTACACCTTC.

V and J are TRBV7-3 and TRBJ1-2, with TRBD1 identical over 11 bases. Germline V gives CDR1 SGHTA, CDR2 FQGTGA. This CDR3 region has 16 residues. The ends lost 5 bases at V and 8 bases at J; junction bases unmatched: 13. Written as DNA, the CDR3 is TGTGCCAGCAGCCCCGGGACAGGGGGATTTTCGGGAGGCTACACCTTC. The encoded protein is CASSPGTGGFSGGYTF.

This chain links TRBV28 with TRBJ1-1, with D unresolved. The CDR3 loop spans 16 amino acids. Deletions cut 6 bases from V and 1 base from J, with 18 bases between. Germline-derived CDR1 and CDR2 are MDHEN and SYDVKM. CDR3 sequence (DNA): TGTGCCAGCAGCCACGCGGGCGCGGTGACGAACACTGAAGCTTTCTTT. This codes for CASSHAGAVTNTEAFF. Looking up the rest from reference TRBV28 and TRBJ1-1 gives the full variable domain: DVKVTQSSRYLVKRTGEKVFLECVQDMDHENMFWYRQDPGLGLRLIYFSYDVKMKEKGDIPEGYSVSREKKERFSLILESASTNQTSMYLCASSHAGAVTNTEAFFGQGTRLTVV.

The chain recombines TRBV3-1 (or the pseudogene TRBV3-2) with TRBJ1-2; 7 nucleotides agree with TRBD1. V lost 1 base to trimming and J lost 10 bases; unmatched junction nucleotides: 9. Germline V lookup: CDR1 LGHDT, CDR2 YNNKEL (reference sequence). This CDR3 comprises 14 residues. The CDR3 protein is CASSQVGSGGYYTF. The CDR3 DNA is TGTGCCAGCAGCCAAGTTGGGTCAGGGGGTTACTACACCTTC.

The chain is built from TRBV5-4 and TRBJ1-4; 7 bases are shared with TRBD1. Germline lookup yields CDR1 SGHNT and CDR2 YYREEE (reference sequence). Germline trimming cut 2 bases from V and 0 bases from J; bases unmatched to any gene: 1. This CDR3 comprises 15 residues. The CDR3 sequence is CASSFTGATNEKLFF. The CDR3 nucleotides read TGTGCCAGCAGCTTTACAGGGGCAACTAATGAAAAACTGTTTTTT.

The chain uses TRBV27 and TRBJ2-7, with no clear D. Deletions cut 6 bases from V and 4 bases from J, with 19 bases between. Per germline, CDR1 MNHEY and CDR2 SMNVEV (reference sequence). This CDR3 contains 15 residues. CDR3 bases: TGTGCCAGCAGACCGAGAAGCGAGTTGAATTACGAGCAGTACTTC. This gives the protein CASRPRSELNYEQYF.

V is TRBV9 and J is TRBJ2-5; TRBD2 matches 14 bases. This CDR3 is built from 17 residues. Trimming at V came to 0 bases and at J to 9 bases, leaving 10 bases not matched to a gene. Germline V CDR1 and CDR2: SGDLS, YYNGEE. This CDR3 reads CASSVASGTSGGGSQYF. Here the CDR3 DNA reads TGTGCCAGCAGCGTAGCCTCCGGGACTAGCGGGGGAGGCTCCCAGTACTTC. Drawing the rest from reference TRBV9 and TRBJ2-5, the complete variable domain is DSGVTQTPKHLITATGQRVTLRCSPRSGDLSVYWYQQSLDQGLQFLIQYYNGEERAKGNILERFSAQQFPDLHSELNLSSLELGDSALYFCASSVASGTSGGGSQYFGPGTRLLVL.

This chain connects TRBV28 to TRBJ2-7; 7 nucleotides line up with TRBD1. With 7 bases clipped from V and 6 bases from J, the junction kept 12 bases outside the gene matches. Germline CDR1 reads MDHEN; CDR2 reads SYDVKM. There are 14 residues in the CDR3. CDR3 region: CASTPGRGWGEQYF. The CDR3 DNA reads TGTGCCAGCACCCCGGGCAGGGGGTGGGGCGAGCAGTACTTC.